This T cell receptor beta chain was recorded in a study of T cell changes during pregnancy in multiple sclerosis. The method was immunoSEQ multiplex PCR; TCRdb's version includes in-frame clones alone and lacks a portion of them. The table lists 100,000 or so clones, over 85% of them singletons. This CDR3 is 16 amino acids long. CDR1 MDHEN and CDR2 SYDVKM come from the germline V gene. V was clipped by 3 bases and J by 7 bases; unmatched bases: 12. The rearrangement uses TRBV28 and TRBJ2-3; 8 bases agree with TRBD2. This TCR derives from a female donor in good health, enrolled as a control in a pregnancy study. Material: peripheral blood, obtained after pregnancy. Here the CDR3 reads CASSFMGSGGPNTQYF. The DNA for the CDR3 is TGTGCCAGCAGTTTTATGGGATCGGGAGGGCCGAATACGCAGTATTTT.